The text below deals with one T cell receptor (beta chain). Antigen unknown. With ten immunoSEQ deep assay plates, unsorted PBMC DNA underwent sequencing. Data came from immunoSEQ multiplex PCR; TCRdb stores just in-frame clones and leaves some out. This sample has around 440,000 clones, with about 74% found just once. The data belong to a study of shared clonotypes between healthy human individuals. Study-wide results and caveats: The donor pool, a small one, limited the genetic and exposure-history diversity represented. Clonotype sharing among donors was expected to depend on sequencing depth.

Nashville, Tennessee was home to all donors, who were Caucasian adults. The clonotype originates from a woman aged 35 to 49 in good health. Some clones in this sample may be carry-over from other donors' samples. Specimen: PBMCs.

CDR3 DNA sequence: TGTGCCAGCAGTTTATCACCAGGGTTAGGTGGCTACACCTTC. This codes for CASSLSPGLGGYTF. The chain carries TRBV27 and TRBJ1-2; tentative D call: TRBD1 (5 bases). V lost 0 bases and J lost 7, with 12 bases in between. The germline gives CDR1 MNHEY, CDR2 SMNVEV (reference sequence). CDR3 length: 14 residues.